A selection of T cell receptor beta chains follows, all from one sample in a study of blood T cell repertoires in COVID-19. Generated by immunoSEQ multiplex PCR, the TCRdb table keeps only in-frame clones and is missing some. The sample lists about 120,000 clones; around nine tenths were seen once. Sequences were obtained from peripheral blood. Receptor source: a woman older than 75 with acute or convalescent COVID-19. Both conserved end residues are part of each CDR3. D genes are given only for firm matches. Clone sizes are given selectively: once, few, many, or a class where the clone is expanded.

j_call d_call clone_size v_call cdr3_aa cdr3_nt
TRBJ1-2 NA few TRBV5-1 CASSNSGERYGYTF TGCGCCAGCAGCAACAGCGGGGAACGCTATGGCTACACCTTC
TRBJ1-5 TRBD1 NA TRBV3-1/TRBV3-2 CASSQERRQGYNQPQHF TGTGCCAGCAGCCAAGAACGGAGACAGGGGTATAATCAGCCCCAGCATTTT
TRBJ2-5 NA NA TRBV6-5 CASTGGETQYF TGTGCCAGCACCGGTGGAGAGACCCAGTACTTC
TRBJ1-2 TRBD1 NA TRBV5-1 CASSLGTANYGYTF TGCGCCAGCAGCTTAGGGACAGCCAACTATGGCTACACCTTC
TRBJ2-3 TRBD1 NA TRBV18 CASSPTGHIADTQYF TGTGCCAGCTCACCGACAGGGCACATTGCAGATACGCAGTATTTT
TRBJ2-5 TRBD1 NA TRBV5-4 CASSAPGTGAGTQYF TGTGCCAGCAGTGCTCCCGGGACAGGGGCCGGGACCCAGTACTTC
TRBJ2-3 NA NA TRBV7-9 CASSLRLVGTDTQYF TGTGCCAGCAGCTTAAGGCTAGTAGGCACAGATACGCAGTATTTT
TRBJ2-3 TRBD2 NA TRBV11-2 CASSPSRTSGRATDTQYF TGTGCCAGCAGCCCATCACGGACTAGCGGGAGAGCCACAGATACGCAGTATTTT
TRBJ1-1 NA NA TRBV9 CASSVTGRVNTEAFF TGTGCCAGCAGCGTCACAGGGCGCGTGAACACTGAAGCTTTCTTT
TRBJ1-1 NA NA TRBV15 CATSPARGTEAFF TGTGCCACCAGCCCTGCCAGGGGCACTGAAGCTTTCTTT